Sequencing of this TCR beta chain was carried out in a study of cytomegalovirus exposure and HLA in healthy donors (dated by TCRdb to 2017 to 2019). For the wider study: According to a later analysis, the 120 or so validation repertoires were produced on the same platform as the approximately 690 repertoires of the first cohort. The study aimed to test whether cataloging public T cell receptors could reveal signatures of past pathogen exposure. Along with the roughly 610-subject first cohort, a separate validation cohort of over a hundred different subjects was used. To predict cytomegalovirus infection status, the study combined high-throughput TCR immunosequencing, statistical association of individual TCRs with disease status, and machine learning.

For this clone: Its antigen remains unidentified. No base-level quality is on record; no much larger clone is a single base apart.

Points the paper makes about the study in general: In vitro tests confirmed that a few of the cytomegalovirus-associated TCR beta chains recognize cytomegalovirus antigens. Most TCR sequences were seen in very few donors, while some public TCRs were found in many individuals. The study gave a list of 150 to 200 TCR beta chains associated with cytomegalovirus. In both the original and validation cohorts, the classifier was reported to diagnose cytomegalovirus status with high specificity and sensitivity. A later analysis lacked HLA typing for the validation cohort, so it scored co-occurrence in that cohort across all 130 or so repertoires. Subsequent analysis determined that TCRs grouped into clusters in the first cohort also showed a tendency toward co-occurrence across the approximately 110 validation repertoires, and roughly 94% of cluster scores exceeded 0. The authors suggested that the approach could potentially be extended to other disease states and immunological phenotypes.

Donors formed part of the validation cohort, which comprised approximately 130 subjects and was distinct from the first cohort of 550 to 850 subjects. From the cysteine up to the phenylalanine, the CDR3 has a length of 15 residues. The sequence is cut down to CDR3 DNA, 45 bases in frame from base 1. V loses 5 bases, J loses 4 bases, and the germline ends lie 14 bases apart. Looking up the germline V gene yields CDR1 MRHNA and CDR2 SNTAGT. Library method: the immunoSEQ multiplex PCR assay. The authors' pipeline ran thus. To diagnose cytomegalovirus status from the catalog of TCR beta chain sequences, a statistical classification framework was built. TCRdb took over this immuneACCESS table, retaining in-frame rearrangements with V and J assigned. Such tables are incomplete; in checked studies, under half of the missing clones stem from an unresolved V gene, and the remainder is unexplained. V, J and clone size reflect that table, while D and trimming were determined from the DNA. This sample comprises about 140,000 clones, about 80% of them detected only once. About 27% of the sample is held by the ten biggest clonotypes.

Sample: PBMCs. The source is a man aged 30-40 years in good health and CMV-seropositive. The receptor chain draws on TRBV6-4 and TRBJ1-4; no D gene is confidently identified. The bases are TGTGCCAGCAGTCCCTCTTCAGGCTTTAATGAAAAACTGTTTTTT. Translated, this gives CASSPSSGFNEKLFF.